The clone carrying this T cell receptor beta chain has a count of ten or more. Antigen unknown. General study results and limits: Greatest tumor Treg TCR overlap was with tumor naive CD4+ cells.

CDR3 length: 15 residues. Trimming pared 6 bases from V and 1 base from J, leaving 15 bases between. Treg sorting used a CD4+CD25+CD127-/low gate. Constant-region reverse primers amplified full-length variable regions, followed by semi-nested Nested Universal Primer A PCR. TCRdb re-called the 5' RACE reads with MiXCR, one entry per CDR3 protein. Of some 30,000 distinct CDR3 sequences detected, around 27% appear once; the ten largest clones hold about 2%. The J gene is TRBJ1-1, the V gene TRBV12-3 or TRBV12-4; a possible D gene is TRBD1 (6 bases). This clonotype was sampled from a female donor with breast cancer. Sequencing used tumor-infiltrating Tregs sorted from the breast tumor. CDR3 sequence reads: CASSDNRDPNTEAFF. CDR3 DNA sequence: TGTGCCAGCAGCGACAACAGGGACCCGAACACTGAAGCTTTCTTT.